This entry concerns a single TCR beta chain. What it recognizes is unknown. Patients aged 18 to 65 had newly diagnosed hyperthyroidism of under 2 months' duration. Clinical symptoms, serum thyroxine and TRAb, thyroid ultrasound and orbital computed tomography together formed the diagnostic basis. Fresh peripheral blood, about 9.6 ml, yielded the PBMCs. These data originate in a study of T cells in Graves' hyperthyroidism and ophthalmopathy. Findings of the study overall: Model output signaled ophthalmopathy a median approximately six months ahead of onset.

Amplification targeted TCR beta CDR3 regions from RNA transcripts. First-round RT-PCR of the TCR CDR3 relied on the HTBI primer set. Each CDR3 protein is one row after TCRdb ran MiXCR on the multiplex PCR reads. Seen here are 250,000 or so distinct CDR3 sequences, roughly 15% observed once, and the top ten hold 10% to 15%. This CDR3 contains 14 residues. In germline, CDR1 is SGHAT, CDR2 FQNNGV. V was clipped by 2 bases and J by 6 bases, with 11 bases between them. This chain joins TRBV11-2 and TRBJ2-1; a possible D gene is TRBD2 (5 bases). The sequence derives from a woman aged 40 to 50 with Graves' hyperthyroidism that later progressed to Graves' ophthalmopathy. Sequenced input: blood. The CDR3 DNA follows: TGTGCCAGCAGCTTAAACGGGGTTGGCAATGAGCAGTTCTTC. Residues: CASSLNGVGNEQFF.